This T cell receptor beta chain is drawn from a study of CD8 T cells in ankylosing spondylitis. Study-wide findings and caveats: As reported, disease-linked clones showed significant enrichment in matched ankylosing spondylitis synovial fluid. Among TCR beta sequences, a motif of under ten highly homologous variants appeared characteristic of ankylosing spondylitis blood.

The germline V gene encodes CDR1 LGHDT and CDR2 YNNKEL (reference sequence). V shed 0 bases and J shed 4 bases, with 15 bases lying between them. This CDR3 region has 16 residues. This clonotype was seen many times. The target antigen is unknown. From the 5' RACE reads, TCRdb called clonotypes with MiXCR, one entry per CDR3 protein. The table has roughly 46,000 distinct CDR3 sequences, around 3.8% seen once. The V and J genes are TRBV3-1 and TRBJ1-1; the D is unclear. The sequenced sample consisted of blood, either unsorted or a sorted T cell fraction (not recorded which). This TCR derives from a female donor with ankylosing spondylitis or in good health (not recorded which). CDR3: CASSQDAYSRGTEAFF. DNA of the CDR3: TGTGCCAGCAGCCAAGATGCCTATAGCCGCGGCACTGAAGCTTTCTTT.